A single T cell receptor beta chain is shown here with its context. The method was immunoSEQ multiplex PCR; TCRdb's version includes in-frame clones alone and lacks a portion of them. The sample consists of around 720,000 clones, 60% to 75% of them appearing once. This sample is part of a study of shared clonotypes between healthy human individuals. Sequencing input: memory CD4+ T cells sorted from blood. Described subset: CD45RA-negative fraction. This TCR came from a woman between 25 and 40 years old in good health.

The CDR3 here is CASTERRTGLAEQYF. The CDR3 DNA follows: TGTGCCAGCACCGAAAGAAGGACAGGCCTAGCCGAGCAGTACTTC. The rearrangement uses TRBV28 and TRBJ2-7; 7 bases fit TRBD1. This CDR3 has 15 amino acids. CDR1 and CDR2 from the germline V gene are MDHEN and SYDVKM. V trimming: 7 bases; J trimming: 6 bases; junction bases outside the gene matches: 15.